This T cell receptor (beta chain) was recorded in a study of cytomegalovirus exposure and HLA in healthy donors. The PCR ran on 60 Vbeta and 13 Jbeta primers. Assay: immunoSEQ multiplex PCR; the TCRdb copy retains only in-frame clones and omits some. This table has about 160,000 clones, about two thirds appearing once. The CDR3 spans 12 residues. Germline values: CDR1 LGHNA, CDR2 YNFKEQ. Trimming removed 0 bases at V and 6 bases at J, with 4 bases between. The source material was PBMCs. The V call is TRBV4-2, the J call TRBJ2-3; D unclear. The receptor was isolated from a woman in her 30s in good health and CMV-seronegative. The CDR3: CASSQDIDTQYF. CDR3 bases: TGTGCCAGCAGCCAAGATATCGATACGCAGTATTTT.